The present T cell receptor beta chain was sequenced within a study of alternative splicing in chronic myeloid leukemia remission (TCRdb year 2020). Regarding the study in general: Remission specimens from the trials were collected at major or complete molecular response, at 12 or 24 months of TKI therapy. RNA sequencing was used to profile peripheral blood from chronic-phase CML patients at diagnosis and at remission, and the results were compared with those from healthy donors. Nine or ten diagnostic specimens, together with matched remission specimens, were obtained from the RESIST (imatinib), ENESTxtnd (nilotinib) and PINNACLE (nilotinib plus pegylated interferon) trials. Median ages were roughly 49 years at diagnosis, under 60 at remission and less than 40 for healthy controls. For the trials, the diagnostic specimens consisted of total leukocytes from peripheral blood that had been collected in EDTA. The French Persistem study supplied nine CML samples, of which seven were diagnostic and two were matched remission samples. Female/male counts of 11/5 were recorded for diagnosis samples, 8/3 for remission samples and 2/4 for controls. Total RNA was extracted with Trizol from peripheral blood mononuclear cells of diagnosis, remission and control samples.

Interpreted using the paper, the time point label stands for: major or complete molecular response after front-line TKI therapy. The patient cohort comprised approximately 16 CML patients, with matched post-remission samples retrieved for a subset of them. General study outcomes and caveats: Strong differences in blood cell composition were observed between timepoints, with a shift from myeloid progenitor enrichment at diagnosis to mature lymphoid enrichment at remission. Blood cell composition at remission was reconfigured to resemble lymphoid cell-enriched normal controls.

To prepare the library, bulk RNA-seq was applied. The TruSeq Stranded RNA sample prep kit was used to generate libraries of poly-A-enriched mRNA from an input of around 1 ug total RNA. Paired-end sequencing was carried out on a HiSeq 2500, and each sample was sequenced in triplicate. A read length of 125 nucleotides per mate was used for RNA-seq. The source study handled its data this way. After trimming, reads were aligned to hg38 using STAR v2.7, and quality control was handled by FASTQC, RSeQC and multiqc. Salmon 0.14.1 was used to quantify gene expression levels as transcripts per million (TPM). The results of principal component analysis suggested that neither trial, library batch, sequencing batch, treatment regimen nor sex drove the transcriptomic profiles. TCRdb reprocessed the reads and assigns one entry to each CDR3 protein sequence, leaving out DNA. Clone size and V and J calls follow TCRdb, not the original study. For this sample there are approximately 140 distinct CDR3 sequences; roughly 94% appear just once. About 15% of the sample comes from the top ten.

This clonotype is a singleton in its sample. The antigen this receptor binds is unknown. According to the germline V gene, CDR1 reads MDHEN and CDR2 reads SYDVKM. Including cysteine and phenylalanine, the CDR3 has 15 amino acids. DNA is not on record. The origin of this receptor is an adult with chronic myeloid leukemia. Sequenced here: PBMCs or total blood leukocytes (not recorded which), sampled during remission. The chain was built from TRBV28 and TRBJ1-1. The CDR3 is CASRPHRGGGTEAFF.